Included here is one T cell receptor (beta chain) sequence, with context. Its antigen remains unidentified. Qualities for individual bases were not recorded, and no much larger clone is one base off. The cohort consisted of hundreds of healthy bone marrow donors. Cohort members were all nominally healthy when sampled, although unrecorded immune exposures were likely present. The donor tested CMV seronegative and was one of the 352 seronegative cohort members. A peripheral blood sample was collected from each donor, and TCR beta sequencing was performed on peripheral blood mononuclear cells. Genomic DNA was extracted from the blood cell samples with the Qiagen DNeasy Blood Extraction Kit. The data were taken from a study of cytomegalovirus exposure and HLA in healthy donors listed by TCRdb under 2017. At the level of the whole study: In an earlier analysis of roughly 500 of the donors, approximately 300 Gb of sequence data and 117 million unique TCR beta sequences from 150 million to 200 million T cells were reported. The aim of the study was to test whether cataloging public T cell receptors could identify signatures of past pathogen exposure. HLA typing included class I and class II loci at four-digit resolution. Donor age, sex, ethnicity and CMV serostatus were compiled alongside the repertoire data. In addition to the first cohort of several hundred subjects, a separate validation cohort of 100 to 150 different subjects was used. Of the 300 to 500 genotyped donors, roughly 76% were placed in the genetic ancestry cluster associated with self-reported Caucasian donors. All discovery cohort repertoires had been generated on a single sequencing platform. Four or five DR-DQ haplotypes were treated as single units for association and clustering because of strong linkage in the cohort. An early release that covered fewer than 800 HLA-typed donors contained approximately 300 gigabases of sequencing data and some 87 million unique TCR sequences. The number of donors typed differed by locus, with roughly 629-640 for A, B, C, DRB1 and DQB1, about 500 for DQA1, 600 to 610 for DPA1, and 472 for DPB1. On average, around 240,000 unique TCR beta nucleotide sequences were sequenced per donor among a few hundred genotyped donors of the cohort, with roughly 20% of those sequences being non-productive. The T cell repertoires of 666 subjects were profiled by immunosequencing and related to cytomegalovirus serostatus. Rather than drawing on any new phenotypic data, the later analysis identified candidate immune exposures from TCR beta sequences and the way those sequences occurred across donors. A later analysis re-analyzed previously published TCR beta repertoires from 500 to 700 donors and added high-resolution HLA genotyping to study TCR occurrence patterns. The study combined high-throughput TCR immunosequencing, statistical association of individual TCRs with disease status, and machine learning to predict cytomegalovirus infection status. Genome-wide SNP genotypes for about 60% of the roughly 700 donors were used in a later genetic analysis, which treated that subset as a discovery cohort. An earlier analysis of 500 to 650 of the donors applied high-throughput TCR beta sequencing to assess whether each TCR beta V gene segment acted as functional or pseudogenic. Overall study outcomes, separate from this receptor: A few of the identified cytomegalovirus-associated TCR beta chains were confirmed in vitro to be specific for cytomegalovirus antigens. In a later analysis, most CMV-associated TCR beta chains were found to appear HLA-restricted, with HLA associations seemingly driven largely by CMV exposure. At a false discovery rate of 0.05, a later analysis linked under 20,000 TCR beta sequences to specific HLA alleles. It was suggested by the authors that the approach could potentially be generalized to other disease states and immunological phenotypes. Linkage disequilibrium might explain the correlated functional status among segregating V segments, but an unknown experimental factor could not be excluded. The classifier was reported to diagnose cytomegalovirus status with high specificity and sensitivity in both the original and validation cohorts. In this cohort, only TCR beta chains were sequenced, and detectable features were limited by the absence of alpha or paired-chain data. A later genetic analysis associated a missense DCLRE1C variant with V-gene and J-gene trimming of TCR beta chains, and an independent cohort replicated the association. Most TCR sequences were seen in very few donors, while some public TCRs were found in many individuals. The study listed 150 to 200 TCR beta chains as associated with cytomegalovirus. A further reported finding was that TCR beta sequences accurately predicted the HLA-A and HLA-B alleles for most subjects in the first cohort. CMV serostatus was the only immune exposure information available for the cohort. Because counts were too low, more than 15 rarely observed V segments, including chromosome 9 orphons, were left out of the earlier analysis of over 550 of the donors. The presence/absence analyses assumed that sequencing depth was roughly uniform across donors, and that assumption may not be true. According to a later analysis, parvovirus B19, influenza, CMV and Epstein-Barr virus appeared linked to several top co-occurrence clusters. An earlier analysis of around 500 of the donors showed that most TCR beta V segments appeared in productive rearrangements either about 87% or about 30% of the time, which broadly matched IMGT annotations. Because some donors lacked HLA typing at each locus, the association tests relied only on the typed subset. In a later analysis, HLA-associated TCR beta chains were found to be more clonally expanded and to have lower generation probabilities than equally common non-associated chains. Compared with the roughly 720-donor mean, donors in an Asian-associated ancestry cluster had fewer N-insertions in productive TCRs, according to a later genetic analysis. When HLA alleles, especially DR and DQ, strongly co-occurred, TCR associations were difficult to assign to individual alleles. A cluster of highly shared sequence variants was judged likely to be a technical artifact of the sequencing pipeline. According to a later analysis, TCR association rates differed among HLA loci, with DRB1 alleles showing the most associated TCRs and HLA-C alleles showing the fewest.

Receptors were amplified or captured by the immunoSEQ multiplex PCR assay. A mixture of 60 forward primers for TCR Vbeta segments and 13 reverse primers for TCR Jbeta segments was used in the multiplex PCR. The CDR3 region of rearranged TCR beta genes was amplified from genomic DNA with a multiplex PCR assay. The amplified TCR beta libraries were sequenced on the Illumina HiSeq System as 87-base-pair reads. As for how the authors treated the data: Across the roughly 670 repertoires, a later analysis counted 60 million to 90 million unique TCR beta chains, around 10 million of which were shared by at least two donors. A nearest-neighbor algorithm error-corrected the raw reads and collapsed the reads into unique sequences, merging closely related sequences to remove PCR and sequencing errors. Alignment of CDR3 sequences to IMGT reference sequences was used to assign V, D and J gene segments. Each retained sequence needed at least a six-nucleotide match to both a V gene segment and a J gene segment. Rearrangements were called productive when the CDR3 lacked stop codons and stayed in frame with V and J; all others were non-productive. CDR3 was defined by IMGT convention, running from the second conserved V-encoded cysteine to the conserved J-encoded phenylalanine. The earlier analysis of fewer than 700 of the donors excluded sequences that lacked an unambiguous match to a single V gene segment. An earlier analysis of approximately 590 of the donors called V segments functional above 56.7% productive rearrangements and segregating when the between-donor standard deviation exceeded 5%. A statistical classification framework was built for diagnosing cytomegalovirus status from the catalog of TCR beta chain sequences. A later analysis assigned V and J genes by comparing TCR nucleotide sequences with IMGT/GENE-DB human TR gene sequences. A later analysis assigned CDR3 sequences and most-parsimonious VDJ recombination scenarios with the TCRdist pipeline. A later analysis defined each TCR beta chain by its CDR3 amino acid sequence plus V-gene family, and excluded reads lacking a unique V-gene family. A later analysis removed several hundred highly shared, low-generation-probability nucleotide sequences to deal with suspected cross-contamination and a sequencing artifact. A later analysis calculated a clonal expansion index for each public chain from normalized within-repertoire ranks of inferred template counts. Generation probabilities in a later analysis came from a VDJ recombination model fitted to out-of-frame rearrangements, and those results were checked against IGoR. In a later analysis, hypergeometric tests were used to score TCR-TCR, TCR-HLA and TCR-CMV co-occurrence, with a repertoire-size bias correction applied to TCR pairs. In a later analysis, false discovery rates were estimated by permuting HLA or CMV assignments 20 times. In a later analysis, co-occurring TCRs were grouped using DBSCAN, with TCRdist sequence similarity added in when clustering inside HLA-allele-positive subsets. Co-occurrence clustering excluded repertoires with fewer than 30,000 or more than 120,000 public chains, plus five with anomalous nucleotide sharing. The source is immuneACCESS, and TCRdb retained only in-frame sequences with V and J called. Part of the clones is not carried over; for the studies checked, unresolved V genes explain less than half of this, and the remainder is unexplained. V and J calls and clone size follow that table, whereas D and trimming were derived from the DNA. Here the sample has about 140,000 clones; around 80% occur a single time. The ten largest clones add up to 2.5% to 3% of the sample.

The TCR comes from a woman aged 25 to 39 in good health and CMV-seronegative. The source material was PBMCs.

The DNA reads as follows: TGTGCCAGCAGCTTAGACAGGGGGATCGGGGACACCATATATTTT. This sequence encodes CASSLDRGIGDTIYF. This receptor chain uses TRBV7-2 and TRBJ1-3, and 8 bases in between align with TRBD1. The CDR3 runs 15 residues from the cysteine to the phenylalanine. The read is trimmed to its CDR3 DNA, 45 bases read in frame from base 1. Ends trimmed: V by 1 base, J by 8 bases; bases unmatched to a gene: 7. Sequences SGHTA (CDR1) and FQGNSA (CDR2) are obtained from the germline V gene.